Below are 19 T cell receptor beta chains sequenced from a single sample in a study of circulating and synovial CD4+ cells in juvenile arthritis. Here immunoSEQ multiplex PCR was the method, and the copy in TCRdb shows in-frame clones only, minus some. Of around 3,000 clones listed, 82% were seen once; the top ten hold around 4.5%. The sequencing sample was made of CD4+ T cells from synovial fluid. Receptors originate from a human donor with juvenile idiopathic arthritis.

This clone was picked up one time. V is TRBV10-3 and J is TRBJ2-1, with 7 bases matching TRBD2. The CDR3 extends over 17 amino acids. Germline V gene data show CDR1 as ENHRY and CDR2 as SYGVKD. J was trimmed by 1 base and V by 3 bases; bases with no gene match: 9. In nucleotides, the CDR3 is TGTGCCATCAGTGAAGGGGTGGGGCGGGAGTCCTACAATGAGCAGTTCTTC. It yields the protein CAISEGVGRESYNEQFF.

Only one count was recorded for this clone. The chain is built from TRBV28 and TRBJ1-1; D gene ambiguous. Germline CDR1 MDHEN, CDR2 SYDVKM. V lost 3 bases and J 0 bases, leaving 11 bases between the germline ends. This CDR3 region has 15 residues. CDR3 residues: CASSLPQTMNTEAFF. The CDR3 bases are TGTGCCAGCAGTTTGCCGCAAACTATGAACACTGAAGCTTTCTTT.

CDR3 nucleotide sequence: TGTGCCAGCAGCCAATTCGCGGGACAGCGAGCCTACGAGCAGTACTTC. It translates to CASSQFAGQRAYEQYF. The V call is TRBV14, the J call TRBJ2-7; possibly TRBD1 for D (7 bases). Germline-derived CDR1 and CDR2 are SGHDN and FVKESK. Trimming cost V 2 bases and J 2 bases, with 16 bases left between them. CDR3 length: 16 amino acids.

The V gene is TRBV2, the J gene TRBJ1-1, with D possibly matching TRBD1 (5 bases). Per germline, CDR1 SNHLY and CDR2 FYNNEI. V shed 7 bases and J shed 5 bases, with 11 bases lying between them. The CDR3 spans 12 residues. For the CDR3, the DNA is TGTGCCAGCATATCGCAGGGAACTGAAGCTTTCTTT. The encoded protein is CASISQGTEAFF.

This chain links TRBV4-1 with TRBJ2-7; possible D gene TRBD1, 6 bases. V was trimmed by 1 base and J by 2 bases, leaving 15 bases between them. The CDR3 runs 16 residues. Germline V gene lookup returns CDR1 MGHRA and CDR2 YSYEKL. As DNA, the CDR3 is TGCGCCAGCAGCCAAGGCGTGGGGGCCGGAGCCTACGAGCAGTACTTC. Its translation is CASSQGVGAGAYEQYF.

The chain recombines TRBV5-8 with TRBJ1-4; 8 bases map to TRBD1. The CDR3 has 15 amino acids. CDR1 and CDR2 from the germline V gene are SGHTS and YDEGEE. V trimming: 0 bases; J trimming: 8 bases; junction bases outside the gene matches: 6. DNA of the CDR3: TGTGCCAGCAGCTTGGCTGGGACAGGAGGGGAAAAACTGTTTTTT. Amino acids: CASSLAGTGGEKLFF.

V usage is TRBV18 and J usage is TRBJ1-1; no clear D. CDR1 KGHSH and CDR2 LQKENI come from the germline V gene. This CDR3 has 13 residues. Trimming left V 2 bases short and J 0 bases short, with 4 bases between. CDR3: CASSPLMNTEAFF. The CDR3 nucleotides are TGTGCCAGCTCACCATTAATGAACACTGAAGCTTTCTTT.

The chain couples TRBV5-4 to TRBJ1-2, with a possible D match to TRBD1 (6 bases). Germline loops: CDR1 SGHNT, CDR2 YYREEE (reference sequence). This CDR3 has 14 residues. Trimming took off 1 base at V and 2 bases at J, with 9 bases between the two ends. CDR3 coding DNA: TGTGCCAGCAGCTTGCGGCAGGGGAACTATGGCTACACCTTC. Residues: CASSLRQGNYGYTF.

The gene calls are TRBV6-5 and TRBJ1-2, with D hard to call. The CDR3 has 11 amino acids. V lost 2 bases and J 8 bases, leaving 6 bases between the germline ends. CDR1 and CDR2 (germline): MNHEY, SVGAGI. The CDR3 DNA sequence: TGTGCCAGCAGTTACGGCGGCGGCTACACCTTC. As protein: CASSYGGGYTF.

The chain has TRBV15 and TRBJ2-7; 8 bases line up with TRBD1. With 0 bases clipped from V and 4 bases from J, the junction kept 8 bases outside the gene matches. This CDR3 is 16 amino acids long. Germline CDR1 LNHNV, CDR2 YYDKDF (reference sequence). The CDR3 here is CATSRDLDRVGYEQYF. In DNA form, the CDR3 reads TGTGCCACCAGCAGAGATCTGGACAGGGTAGGATACGAGCAGTACTTC.

This chain uses TRBV5-1 with TRBJ2-7; 8 nucleotides line up with TRBD1. The germline CDR1 and CDR2 sequences are SGHRS and YFSETQ. This CDR3 region has 12 residues. Trimming cost V 3 bases and J 6 bases; bases outside gene matches: 2. The DNA for the CDR3 is TGCGCCAGCAGCTCGACAGGGGCCGAGCAGTACTTC. Its translation is CASSSTGAEQYF.

This chain links TRBV19 with TRBJ2-7, with D tentatively TRBD2 (5 bases). Germline V gene lookup returns CDR1 LNHDA and CDR2 SQIVND (reference sequence). CDR3 length equals 16 residues. Trimming took 3 bases from V and 3 from J, leaving 18 bases between them. Here the CDR3 DNA reads TGTGCCAGTAGTATTCGGGGAGCTTTCGGTTTCTACGAGCAGTACTTC. Protein sequence: CASSIRGAFGFYEQYF.

This chain joins TRBV30 and TRBJ2-5; TRBD1 might be the D (7 bases). This CDR3 has 16 amino acids. Between the trimmed V and J ends, which lost 8 bases and 5 bases, there was a span of 27 bases. Germline CDR1 reads GTSNPN; CDR2 reads SVGIG (reference sequence). CDR3 coding DNA: TGTGCCCTAATACAGGGAGCAGGGGGGTCGGGGGAGACCCAGTACTTC. It encodes CALIQGAGGSGETQYF. Complete variable domain (other parts from reference TRBV30 and TRBJ2-5): SQTIHQWPATLVQPVGSPLSLECTVEGTSNPNLYWYRQAAGRGLQLLFYSVGIGQISSEVPQNLSASRPQDRQFILSSKKLLLSDSGFYLCALIQGAGGSGETQYFGPGTRLLVL.

This chain joins TRBV19 and TRBJ1-1, with 7 nucleotides matching TRBD1. The CDR3 spans 13 residues. Germline V gene data show CDR1 as LNHDA and CDR2 as SQIVND (reference sequence). V lost 1 base, J lost 4 bases, and 0 bases stayed unmatched. DNA for the CDR3: TGTGCCAGTAGTATAGGACAGGGCACTGAAGCTTTCTTT. Translated, it gives CASSIGQGTEAFF.

This clone has a single count. The V call is TRBV6-1, the J call TRBJ2-3, with 8 bases identical to TRBD2. The V and J ends lost 8 bases and 1 base, in that order; junction bases with no gene match: 8. The germline gives CDR1 MNHNS, CDR2 SASEGT. The CDR3 length is 15 residues. CDR3 region: CASQVSSGRTDTQYF. The DNA for the CDR3 is TGTGCCAGCCAAGTATCTAGCGGGCGCACAGATACGCAGTATTTT.

The J gene is TRBJ2-3, the V gene TRBV27; 8 positions match TRBD2. This CDR3 has 16 residues. Germline CDR1 reads MNHEY; CDR2 reads SMNVEV (reference sequence). V trimming: 4 bases; J trimming: 1 base; junction bases outside the gene matches: 7. The CDR3 is CASSSQAGGGTDTQYF. In DNA form, the CDR3 reads TGTGCCAGCAGTTCCCAGGCCGGGGGGGGCACAGATACGCAGTATTTT.

The genes are TRBV4-2 and TRBJ1-2; D is unclear. This CDR3 has 15 amino acids. V lost 0 bases and J lost 0, with 8 bases in between. Germline CDR1 is LGHNA and CDR2 is YNFKEQ. CDR3 DNA sequence: TGTGCCAGCAGCCAAGATAGGAGCGCTAACTATGGCTACACCTTC. It encodes CASSQDRSANYGYTF.

The CDR3 DNA reads TGTGCCAGCAGTTTATCCTCAGGGGGCTATGGCTACACCTTC. Translating it yields CASSLSSGGYGYTF. The rearrangement links TRBV28 to TRBJ1-2; 7 nucleotides match TRBD1. Per the germline V gene, CDR1 is MDHEN and CDR2 is SYDVKM. After removal of 1 base from V and 4 bases from J, the junction contained 3 bases not matched to a gene. This CDR3 contains 14 residues.

This clone was recorded a few times. V is TRBV19 and J is TRBJ2-6; 11 bases are shared with TRBD2. V was pared by 0 bases and J by 0 bases, with 13 bases of the junction left unmatched. The CDR3 length is 22 residues. Germline V gene sequence: CDR1 LNHDA, CDR2 SQIVND (reference sequence). CDR3 bases: TGTGCCAGTAGTATAGACCCCGGGACTAGCGGATTTTTTTCCTCTGGGGCCAACGTCCTGACTTTC. Amino acids: CASSIDPGTSGFFSSGANVLTF.